This entry describes one TCR beta chain. Its antigen is still unknown. Isolated RNA was reverse transcribed into cDNA used as the sequencing template. Using immunoSEQ multiplex PCR, the repertoire was profiled, and TCRdb retains in-frame clones only, with some absent. The data contain roughly 150,000 clones, 50% to 65% of them singletons. Germline V lookup: CDR1 SGHRS, CDR2 YFSETQ. CDR3 length: 17 amino acids. V was pared by 3 bases and J by 1 base, with 13 bases of the junction left unmatched. This entry belongs to a study of CD8+ T cells in alopecia areata. Broader study findings: Higher clonality and more expanded CD8+ clones appeared in lesional than normal scalp. Normal-skin resident alphabeta T cells also appear among scalp sample sequences.

Investigators sorted PBMCs to obtain both CD4+ and CD8+ T cells. This clonotype was sampled from a human donor in good health. Sequencing was done on a sample of CD4+ T cells sorted from blood. This chain connects TRBV5-1 to TRBJ2-7, with TRBD1 matching over 7 bases. The CDR3 protein is CASSSVPTGWGSYEQYF. DNA for the CDR3: TGCGCCAGCAGCTCCGTACCGACAGGGTGGGGTTCCTACGAGCAGTACTTC.